This T cell receptor (beta chain) appears in the sequencing data of a study of early T cells in non-severe SARS-CoV-2 infection. This clonotype has just a few counts. TCRdb ran MiXCR on the 5' RACE reads and lists one entry per CDR3 protein. Of some 62,000 distinct CDR3 sequences listed, roughly a tenth are singletons. Germline values: CDR1 MNHNS, CDR2 SASEGT. V was pared by 2 bases and J by 5 bases, with 10 bases between. CDR3 length equals 13 residues. The sequenced material came from whole blood. The rearrangement uses TRBV6-1 and TRBJ2-7, with D perhaps TRBD2 (5 bases). This TCR derives from an adult who was a healthcare worker with PCR-confirmed SARS-CoV-2 infection or an uninfected control (not recorded which). The CDR3 DNA sequence: TGTGCCAGCAGTGAAAGGGCCGGGGACGAGCAGTACGTC. Its protein product is CASSERAGDEQYV.